Each of the 5 T cell receptor beta chains below was sequenced from the same sample in a study of graft-versus-host responses after intestinal transplantation. Assay used: immunoSEQ multiplex PCR; TCRdb lists only in-frame clones, some missing. The table has roughly 11,000 clones, under 85% seen once; the top ten hold 9% to 10%. The starting material, graft tissue, was processed to release intraepithelial and lamina propria lymphocytes. Sequences were derived from ileum tissue, sampled 23 days after intestinal transplant. These receptors were taken from a human patient who received an intestinal transplant, so some T cells may come from the graft donor.

This clone was observed once. The V call is TRBV28, the J call TRBJ2-1; the D gene is possibly TRBD2 (5 bases). Looked up from germline, CDR1 is MDHEN and CDR2 is SYDVKM. CDR3 length equals 13 residues. V dropped 5 bases and J dropped 9 bases, with 14 bases sitting between them. The CDR3 loop reads CASSRGPEGEQFF. In nucleotides, the CDR3 is TGTGCCAGCAGTCGCGGCCCCGAGGGTGAGCAGTTCTTC. Full variable domain (missing parts from reference TRBV28 and TRBJ2-1): DVKVTQSSRYLVKRTGEKVFLECVQDMDHENMFWYRQDPGLGLRLIYFSYDVKMKEKGDIPEGYSVSREKKERFSLILESASTNQTSMYLCASSRGPEGEQFFGPGTRLTVL.

A single count supports this clone. The chain combines TRBV5-1 with TRBJ2-5, with D perhaps assigned TRBD1 or TRBD2 (5 bases each). Germline V CDR1 and CDR2: SGHRS, YFSETQ. The CDR3 sequence is 14 residues long. Trimming cost V 0 bases and J 1 base, with 7 bases left between them. CDR3 amino acids: CASSLGGTQETQYF. In DNA form, the CDR3 reads TGCGCCAGCAGCTTGGGGGGGACCCAAGAGACCCAGTACTTC.

This rearrangement joins TRBV28 to TRBJ1-1; 9 bases align to TRBD1. This CDR3 comprises 15 residues. CDR1 is MDHEN and CDR2 is SYDVKM in the germline V gene. V dropped 6 bases and J dropped 4; count of bases not matched to a gene: 9. In DNA form, the CDR3 reads TGTGCCAGCAGAGCCCGCGGACAGGGGAGCACTGAAGCTTTCTTT. Amino acids: CASRARGQGSTEAFF.

This clone is categorized as medium-sized. Other nucleotide sequences from this sample produce the same CDR3. The chain couples TRBV27 to TRBJ2-1, with 12 bases identical to TRBD2. The CDR3 is made up of 15 amino acids. Germline V lookup: CDR1 MNHEY, CDR2 SMNVEV (reference sequence). The junction had 6 bases not matched to a gene; V was cut back by 6 bases and J by 6 bases. In DNA form, the CDR3 reads TGTGCCAGCAGCCCGGGGACTAGCGGGCGCAATGAGCAGTTCTTC. Its translation: CASSPGTSGRNEQFF.

This clone was seen only a few times. This chain joins TRBV7-4 and TRBJ2-2; D uncertain. The germline CDR1 and CDR2 sequences are SGHVT and SQSDAQ. This CDR3 comprises 15 residues. V was trimmed by 4 bases and J by 0 bases, leaving 9 bases between them. CDR3 protein: CASSWLTTNTGELFF. In nucleotides, the CDR3 is TGTGCCAGCAGCTGGTTGACGACGAACACCGGGGAGCTGTTTTTT.